This T cell receptor beta chain appears in the sequencing data of a study of blood T cell repertoires in COVID-19. In the study overall: COVID-19 samples, acute and convalescent, were from the United States, Italy and Spain. PBMCs, B-cell-depleted T cells, or T cells provided the cDNA or gDNA that made up the material.

The CDR3 is 14 residues long. From germline, CDR1 is KGHSH and CDR2 LQKENI. Between the trimmed V and J ends, which lost 1 base and 7 bases, there was a span of 11 bases. Seattle patients were enrolled during active infection and followed longitudinally. Clones were sequenced by immunoSEQ multiplex PCR, and TCRdb holds only the in-frame ones, with some missing. The table records roughly 390,000 clones, approximately 89% of them present only once. The receptor's source is a young woman with COVID-19, enrolled during active disease. Sequences were obtained from peripheral blood. V is TRBV18 and J is TRBJ1-5; tentative D call: TRBD1 (5 bases). In DNA, the CDR3 is TGTGCCAGCTCACCACAGGGGTTCGAACAGCCCCAGCATTTT. It translates to CASSPQGFEQPQHF.